A selection of T cell receptor beta chains follows, all from one sample in a study of blood T cell repertoires in COVID-19. Assay: immunoSEQ multiplex PCR; the TCRdb copy retains only in-frame clones and omits some. The table has about 260,000 clones, 91% seen once. The sequenced sample consisted of peripheral blood. Source of these receptors: a person between 18 and 35 years old with COVID-19, enrolled during active disease. Each CDR3 is given with its conserved first and last residue. D genes are given only for firm matches. Rows give clone size only sometimes, using once, few, many, or a class for an expanded clone.

CDR3aa: CSARESGKQYF
CDR3nt: TGCAGTGCTAGAGAGAGCGGGAAACAGTACTTC
abundance: .
v_gene: TRBV20-1
j_gene: TRBJ2-4
d_gene: TRBD2

CDR3aa: CASSGQVLIGNTEAFF
CDR3nt: TGTGCCAGCAGCGGACAGGTATTGATCGGGAACACTGAAGCTTTCTTT
abundance: .
v_gene: TRBV7-9
j_gene: TRBJ1-1
d_gene: TRBD1

CDR3aa: CASSLRLAGALGDTQYF
CDR3nt: TGTGCCAGCAGTTTGAGACTAGCGGGAGCGCTGGGAGATACGCAGTATTTT
abundance: once
v_gene: TRBV28
j_gene: TRBJ2-3
d_gene: TRBD2

CDR3aa: CASSFRDRGYEQYF
CDR3nt: TGTGCCAGCAGTTTCCGGGACAGGGGATACGAGCAGTACTTC
abundance: .
v_gene: TRBV28
j_gene: TRBJ2-7
d_gene: TRBD1

CDR3aa: CASSLAGAPDTQYF
CDR3nt: TGTGCCAGCAGCTTAGCTGGGGCCCCAGATACGCAGTATTTT
abundance: .
v_gene: TRBV7-8
j_gene: TRBJ2-3
d_gene: .

CDR3aa: CASSMAPPNGYTF
CDR3nt: TGTGCCAGTAGTATGGCCCCGCCAAATGGCTACACCTTC
abundance: .
v_gene: TRBV19
j_gene: TRBJ1-2
d_gene: .

CDR3aa: CASYRGRDYGYTF
CDR3nt: TGTGCCTCCTACAGGGGGCGTGACTATGGCTACACCTTC
abundance: .
v_gene: TRBV2
j_gene: TRBJ1-2
d_gene: TRBD1

CDR3aa: CASSQASGWSNEQFF
CDR3nt: TGCGCCAGCAGCCAAGCTAGCGGGTGGAGCAATGAGCAGTTCTTC
abundance: .
v_gene: TRBV4-3
j_gene: TRBJ2-1
d_gene: TRBD2

CDR3aa: CASSKAKKQGGDEQFF
CDR3nt: TGTGCCAGCAGCAAAGCGAAGAAACAGGGGGGGGATGAGCAGTTCTTC
abundance: .
v_gene: TRBV21-1
j_gene: TRBJ2-1
d_gene: .

CDR3aa: CASSHTQSSYNEQFF
CDR3nt: TGTGCCAGCAGCCACACTCAAAGCTCCTACAATGAGCAGTTCTTC
abundance: .
v_gene: TRBV4-2
j_gene: TRBJ2-1
d_gene: .

CDR3aa: CASSSVQGGANVLTF
CDR3nt: TGTGCCAGCAGCTCCGTACAGGGTGGGGCCAACGTCCTGACTTTC
abundance: .
v_gene: TRBV7-9
j_gene: TRBJ2-6
d_gene: .

CDR3aa: CASTQGYQETQYF
CDR3nt: TGTGCCAGCACTCAGGGGTACCAAGAGACCCAGTACTTC
abundance: .
v_gene: TRBV2
j_gene: TRBJ2-5
d_gene: .

CDR3aa: CASSQPTRSNEQFF
CDR3nt: TGCGCCAGCAGCCAACCCACTAGGAGCAATGAGCAGTTCTTC
abundance: .
v_gene: TRBV4-1
j_gene: TRBJ2-1
d_gene: .

CDR3aa: CASSPGGLGAHEQYF
CDR3nt: TGTGCCAGCAGCCCGGGGGGACTAGGGGCCCACGAGCAGTACTTC
abundance: .
v_gene: TRBV11-2
j_gene: TRBJ2-7
d_gene: TRBD2

CDR3aa: CASRDRTGGYQPQHF
CDR3nt: TGTGCCAGCAGGGACCGGACAGGGGGCTATCAGCCCCAGCATTTT
abundance: .
v_gene: TRBV2
j_gene: TRBJ1-5
d_gene: TRBD1

CDR3aa: CASSPTVLNTIYF
CDR3nt: TGTGCCAGCAGCCCCACAGTCCTAAACACCATATATTTT
abundance: .
v_gene: TRBV7-8
j_gene: TRBJ1-3
d_gene: .

CDR3aa: CASSLEGLAVDTQYF
CDR3nt: TGCGCCAGCAGCTTGGAGGGACTAGCCGTGGATACGCAGTATTTT
abundance: .
v_gene: TRBV5-1
j_gene: TRBJ2-3
d_gene: TRBD2

CDR3aa: CASSYRGGGNYEQYF
CDR3nt: TGTGCCAGCAGTTACCGGGGCGGGGGTAACTACGAGCAGTACTTC
abundance: .
v_gene: TRBV6-5
j_gene: TRBJ2-7
d_gene: TRBD2

CDR3aa: CASSLAYSSYNSPLHF
CDR3nt: TGTGCCAGCAGCTTGGCCTACAGCTCCTATAATTCACCCCTCCACTTT
abundance: .
v_gene: TRBV5-5
j_gene: TRBJ1-6
d_gene: .

CDR3aa: CATSTQGMETQYF
CDR3nt: TGTGCCACCAGTACACAGGGGATGGAGACCCAGTACTTC
abundance: .
v_gene: TRBV24-1
j_gene: TRBJ2-5
d_gene: TRBD1